Below are 7 T cell receptor beta chains sequenced from a single sample in a study of CD8+ T cells in alopecia areata. Extracted from the samples, RNA was reverse transcribed into cDNA to serve as the sequencing template. This table comes from immunoSEQ multiplex PCR, and its TCRdb copy is limited to in-frame clones, with some not included. Seen here are 180,000 or so clones, roughly 50% observed once, and the top ten hold 10% to 13%. This sample's treatment: oral pan-JAK inhibitor, 5-10 mg twice daily. This sample comprised CD8+ T cells sorted from blood, obtained at week 24, from a patient treated with tofacitinib. The receptors shown here come from a human donor with alopecia areata.

This chain connects TRBV5-1 to TRBJ2-1; D remains unclear. This CDR3 has 14 residues. In germline, CDR1 is SGHRS, CDR2 YFSETQ. The germline V and J ends were trimmed by 4 bases and 6 bases, with 14 bases remaining between them. As DNA, the CDR3 is TGCGCCAGCAGCCCACCCAGTGGCTTCAATGAGCAGTTCTTC. This encodes CASSPPSGFNEQFF.

This clone occurred once. The V call is TRBV13, the J call TRBJ2-3, with 9 bases identical to TRBD2. Germline V lookup: CDR1 PRHDT, CDR2 FYEKMQ (reference sequence). The ends lost 1 base at V and 1 base at J; junction bases unmatched: 0. The CDR3 is 15 residues long. CDR3 sequence: CASSLASGGTDTQYF. In nucleotides, the CDR3 is TGTGCCAGCAGCTTAGCTAGCGGGGGCACAGATACGCAGTATTTT.

This clone was detected only a few times. The V gene is TRBV29-1, the J gene TRBJ1-1; D is perhaps TRBD1 (5 bases). Germline assignment: CDR1 SQVTM and CDR2 ANQGSEA. V lost 3 bases and J 4 bases, leaving 12 bases between the germline ends. The CDR3 loop spans 13 amino acids. CDR3: CSVDAGISTEAFF. CDR3 nucleotide sequence: TGCAGCGTTGACGCAGGGATTAGCACTGAAGCTTTCTTT.

The J gene is TRBJ2-7, the V gene TRBV7-9; no firm D call. The ends were cut back, 8 bases at V and 5 bases at J, with 7 bases in the middle. The CDR3 covers 10 residues. The V gene's germline CDR1 is SEHNR and CDR2 FQNEAQ (reference sequence). The CDR3: CASRGNEQYF. CDR3 coding DNA: TGTGCCAGCCGAGGTAACGAGCAGTACTTC.

This chain uses TRBV30 with TRBJ1-1; no clear D gene. V lost 3 bases to trimming and J lost 0 bases, with 8 bases between them. The CDR3 covers 13 residues. Germline CDR1 reads GTSNPN; CDR2 reads SVGIG (reference sequence). CDR3 in amino acids: CAWRPLMNTEAFF. The CDR3 nucleotides read TGTGCCTGGAGGCCCCTAATGAACACTGAAGCTTTCTTT.

This clone showed up just a few times. V is TRBV20-1 and J is TRBJ1-1; D gene uncertain. V was shortened by 2 bases and J by 7 bases, with 8 bases between the two germline ends. This CDR3 region has 11 residues. Germline V CDR1 and CDR2: DFQATT, SNEGSKA (reference sequence). In nucleotides, the CDR3 is TGCAGTGCTAGACCGGCGGATGAAGCTTTCTTT. Protein sequence: CSARPADEAFF.

V gene TRBV9 combines with J gene TRBJ1-2; TRBD1 might be the D (6 bases). CDR3 length: 12 amino acids. Between the trimmed V and J ends, which lost 3 bases and 4 bases, there was a span of 7 bases. CDR1 and CDR2 (germline): SGDLS, YYNGEE. DNA for the CDR3: TGTGCCAGCAGCGGGACAGTCTATGGCTACACCTTC. This encodes CASSGTVYGYTF.